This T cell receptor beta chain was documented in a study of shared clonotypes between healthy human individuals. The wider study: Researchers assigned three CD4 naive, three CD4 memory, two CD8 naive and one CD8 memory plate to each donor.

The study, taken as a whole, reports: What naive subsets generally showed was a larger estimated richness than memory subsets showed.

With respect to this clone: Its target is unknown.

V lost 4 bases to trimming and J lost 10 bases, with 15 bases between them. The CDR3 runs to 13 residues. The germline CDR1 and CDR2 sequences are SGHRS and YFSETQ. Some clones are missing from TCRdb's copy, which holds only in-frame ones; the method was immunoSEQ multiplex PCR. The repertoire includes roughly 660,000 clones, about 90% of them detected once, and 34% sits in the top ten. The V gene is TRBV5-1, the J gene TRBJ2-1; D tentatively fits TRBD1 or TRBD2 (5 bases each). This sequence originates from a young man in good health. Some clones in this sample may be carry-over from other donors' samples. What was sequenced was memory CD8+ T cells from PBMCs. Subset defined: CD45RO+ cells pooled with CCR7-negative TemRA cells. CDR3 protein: CASSPERDPEQFF. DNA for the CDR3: TGCGCCAGCAGCCCCGAACGGGACCCCGAGCAGTTCTTC.